Given below is one TCR beta chain in context. This sample is part of a study of blood T cell repertoires in COVID-19. Source study methods: Amplified reference gene primers provided the basis for estimating nucleated cell counts. The repertoire was sequenced with immunoSEQ multiplex PCR; TCRdb's copy has only in-frame clones and lacks some. That table is the source of V, J and clone size, and D and trimming were worked out from the DNA. This table holds hundreds of thousands of clones, 80% to 90% found once. Individuals aged about 18 to 89 years were recruited from 24 US areas. Recovered status in Cohort 3 required two negative PCRs, clearance, or symptom resolution. Germline-derived CDR1 and CDR2 are SNHLY and FYNNEI. The ends lost 6 bases at V and 7 bases at J; junction bases unmatched: 17. This CDR3 comprises 19 residues.

This receptor was obtained from a man aged 25-45 years who had recovered from COVID-19. The sample was PBMCs or T cells enriched from blood (not recorded which). The chain carries TRBV2 and TRBJ2-1; 14 bases align to TRBD2. The CDR3 spells CASSRLIGTSGSIANEQFF. Here the CDR3 DNA reads TGTGCCAGCAGCCGCCTCATAGGGACTAGCGGGAGCATTGCAAATGAGCAGTTCTTC.